This TCR beta chain emerged from a study of cytotoxic CD8 clonotypes in ibrutinib-treated CLL. Study at large: The patients comprised approximately ten relapsed/refractory and roughly 15 treatment-naive cases, under 18 IGHV unmutated. Overall study results and limits: Public clonotypes were uncommon and contracted or stayed stable on treatment.

With regard to this clone: The antigen is unknown.

The CDR3 consists of 13 residues. Germline V gene data show CDR1 as SGHTA and CDR2 as FQGNSA. Trimming removed 2 bases from V and 7 bases from J, with 9 bases in between. Some clones are missing from TCRdb's copy, which holds only in-frame ones; the method was immunoSEQ multiplex PCR. The sample includes 100,000 to 150,000 clones, 80% to 90% of them seen just once. Material: PBMCs, obtained after 24 months of ibrutinib treatment. The chain combines TRBV7-2 with TRBJ2-1; D perhaps matches TRBD2 (6 bases). This sequence was found in a human donor with chronic lymphocytic leukemia. The CDR3 loop is CASSLWGENEQFF. Written as DNA, the CDR3 is TGTGCCAGCAGCTTATGGGGGGAAAATGAGCAGTTCTTC. The variable domain in full, completed from reference TRBV7-2 and TRBJ2-1, reads GAGVSQSPSNKVTEKGKDVELRCDPISGHTALYWYRQSLGQGLEFLIYFQGNSAPDKSGLPSDRFSAERTGGSVSTLTIQRTQQEDSAVYLCASSLWGENEQFFGPGTRLTVL.